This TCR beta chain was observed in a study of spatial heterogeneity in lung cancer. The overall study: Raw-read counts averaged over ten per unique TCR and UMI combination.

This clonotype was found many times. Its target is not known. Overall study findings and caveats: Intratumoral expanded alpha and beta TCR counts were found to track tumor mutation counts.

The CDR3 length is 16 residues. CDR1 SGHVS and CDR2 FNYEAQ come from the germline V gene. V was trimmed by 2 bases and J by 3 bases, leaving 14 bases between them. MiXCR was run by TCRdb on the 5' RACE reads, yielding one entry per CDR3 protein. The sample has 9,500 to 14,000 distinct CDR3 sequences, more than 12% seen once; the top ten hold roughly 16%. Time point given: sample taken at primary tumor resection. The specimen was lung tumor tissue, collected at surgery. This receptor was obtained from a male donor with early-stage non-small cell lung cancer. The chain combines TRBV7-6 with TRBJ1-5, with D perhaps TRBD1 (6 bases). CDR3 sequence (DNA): TGTGCCAGCAGCTTACTTGCGGGGGGCCCCAATCAGCCCCAGCATTTT. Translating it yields CASSLLAGGPNQPQHF.